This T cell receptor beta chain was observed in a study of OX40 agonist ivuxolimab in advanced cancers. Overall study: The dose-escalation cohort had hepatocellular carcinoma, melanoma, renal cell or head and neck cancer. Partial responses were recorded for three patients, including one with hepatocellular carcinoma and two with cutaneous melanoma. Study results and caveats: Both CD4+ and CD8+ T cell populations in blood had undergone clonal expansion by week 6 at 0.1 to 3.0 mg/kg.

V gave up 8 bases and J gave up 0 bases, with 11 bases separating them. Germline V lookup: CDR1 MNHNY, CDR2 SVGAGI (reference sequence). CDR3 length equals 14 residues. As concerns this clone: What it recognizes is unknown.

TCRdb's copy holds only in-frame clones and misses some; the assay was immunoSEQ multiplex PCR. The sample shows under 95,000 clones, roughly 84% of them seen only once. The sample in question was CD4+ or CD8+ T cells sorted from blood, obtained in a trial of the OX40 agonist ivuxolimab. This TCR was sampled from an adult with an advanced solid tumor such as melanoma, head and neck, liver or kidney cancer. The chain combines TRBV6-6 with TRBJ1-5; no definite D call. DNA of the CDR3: TGTGCCAGCCGGTCACGGGATAGCAATCAGCCCCAGCATTTT. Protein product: CASRSRDSNQPQHF.